The 29 T cell receptor beta chains listed next were all sequenced from one sample in a study of blood T cell repertoires in COVID-19. Clones were sequenced by immunoSEQ multiplex PCR, and TCRdb holds only the in-frame ones, with some missing. This sample carries about 190,000 clones, around 80% of them seen once, and the ten largest clones take approximately 3%. Sequencing input: peripheral blood. Source of these receptors: an elderly woman with active or convalescent COVID-19.

This rearrangement joins TRBV18 to TRBJ2-4; perhaps TRBD1 as D (6 bases). V lost 2 bases, J lost 3 bases, and 20 bases lay in between. CDR3 size: 18 residues. Germline CDR1 and CDR2: KGHSH and LQKENI. CDR3 sequence reads: CASSPTPLAGVDKNIQYF. In DNA form, the CDR3 reads TGTGCCAGCTCACCAACCCCTCTAGCAGGGGTAGACAAAAACATTCAGTACTTC.

The rearrangement uses TRBV6-6 and TRBJ1-2; 9 positions agree with TRBD1. Looked up from germline, CDR1 is MNHNY and CDR2 is SVGAGI (reference sequence). The CDR3 is 15 amino acids. V gave up 6 bases and J gave up 2 bases; unmatched junction bases: 7. The chain's CDR3 is CASSFSQGANYGYTF. CDR3 sequence (DNA): TGTGCCAGCAGCTTCTCACAGGGGGCGAACTATGGCTACACCTTC.

CDR3 sequence reads: CATSRDHSEKLFF. The DNA for the CDR3 is TGTGCCACCAGCAGAGATCACAGCGAAAAACTGTTTTTT. The chain uses TRBV15 and TRBJ1-4, with D unclear. Trimming shortened V by 0 bases and J by 8 bases, and 7 bases separated the two germline ends. The CDR3 totals 13 residues. Germline lookup yields CDR1 LNHNV and CDR2 YYDKDF (reference sequence).

A few counts support this clone. The chain links TRBV4-3 to TRBJ2-1; 8 bases agree with TRBD2. CDR1 and CDR2 (germline): LGHNA, YSLEER. With V trimmed by 2 bases and J by 2 bases, 17 bases remained unmatched. This CDR3 is built from 20 residues. DNA of the CDR3: TGCGCCAGCAGCCAATCACCCCCGGGGGCGGGGGGTTCTGCCTACAATGAGCAGTTCTTC. It specifies CASSQSPPGAGGSAYNEQFF.

This sequence joins TRBV18 and TRBJ1-2; D not resolved. The germline gives CDR1 KGHSH, CDR2 LQKENI. CDR3 length: 14 residues. Trimming took 4 bases from V and 1 from J, leaving 10 bases between them. In DNA form, the CDR3 reads TGTGCCAGCTCACTCCGGCAGGATAACTATGGCTACACCTTC. Encoded protein: CASSLRQDNYGYTF.

This clone is a singleton in its sample. J is TRBJ2-7 and V is TRBV6-6; 8 nucleotides match TRBD1. Germline loops: CDR1 MNHNY, CDR2 SVGAGI (reference sequence). The CDR3 has 14 residues. V shed 5 bases, J shed 4 bases, and the junction held 7 bases outside the gene matches. CDR3 in amino acids: CASSQQGVLYEQYF. The CDR3 DNA sequence: TGTGCCAGCAGTCAACAGGGGGTCTTGTACGAGCAGTACTTC.

The rearrangement links TRBV18 to TRBJ2-7, with a weak D call TRBD1 (5 bases). Trimming took 4 bases from V and 1 from J, leaving 8 bases between them. Germline V gene lookup returns CDR1 KGHSH and CDR2 LQKENI. The CDR3 runs 13 residues. This CDR3 is CASSQSGSYEQYF. The CDR3 DNA reads TGTGCCAGCTCACAATCAGGGTCCTACGAGCAGTACTTC. The complete variable domain, with remaining parts taken from reference TRBV18 and TRBJ2-7, reads NAGVMQNPRHLVRRRGQEARLRCSPMKGHSHVYWYRQLPEEGLKFMVYLQKENIIDESGMPKERFSAEFPKEGPSILRIQQVVRGDSAAYFCASSQSGSYEQYFGPGTRLTVT.

J is TRBJ1-3 and V is TRBV9; D possibly corresponds to TRBD1 (6 bases). Germline V gene lookup returns CDR1 SGDLS and CDR2 YYNGEE. Trimming cost V 3 bases and J 0 bases, with 10 bases left between them. This CDR3 has 15 residues. This CDR3 reads CASSATGISGNTIYF. DNA of the CDR3: TGTGCCAGCAGCGCCACAGGGATCTCTGGAAACACCATATATTTT.

This sequence joins TRBV7-9 and TRBJ2-7, with D possibly matching TRBD1 (5 bases). Germline lookup yields CDR1 SEHNR and CDR2 FQNEAQ (reference sequence). The CDR3 is 14 amino acids. V was cut by 2 bases and J by 5 bases, with 13 bases left in between. The CDR3 nucleotides read TGTGCCAGCAGCTTAATGCAGGGCACCGACGAGCAGTACTTC. It is translated as CASSLMQGTDEQYF. Variable domain in full (rest from reference TRBV7-9 and TRBJ2-7): DTGVSQNPRHKITKRGQNVTFRCDPISEHNRLYWYRQTLGQGPEFLTYFQNEAQLEKSRLLSDRFSAERPKGSFSTLEIQRTEQGDSAMYLCASSLMQGTDEQYFGPGTRLTVT.

J is TRBJ2-1 and V is TRBV6-2 or TRBV6-3, with 9 bases that match TRBD2. Germline V gives CDR1 MNHEY, CDR2 SVGEGT. The CDR3 loop spans 14 amino acids. After removal of 2 bases from V and 10 bases from J, the junction contained 6 bases not matched to a gene. Here the CDR3 reads CASSYVRGGREQFF. The CDR3 bases are TGTGCCAGCAGTTACGTGCGGGGGGGCCGAGAGCAGTTCTTC.

V and J are TRBV5-1 and TRBJ1-2; D uncertain. This CDR3 spans 12 amino acids. CDR1 is SGHRS, CDR2 YFSETQ, per germline. V lost 4 bases to trimming and J lost 3 bases, with 7 bases between them. The CDR3 loop reads CASSPGHYGYTF. The CDR3 DNA reads as TGCGCCAGCAGCCCTGGCCACTATGGCTACACCTTC.

The V and J genes are TRBV10-3 and TRBJ2-3, with TRBD2 matching 8 bases. CDR1 is ENHRY and CDR2 is SYGVKD in the germline V gene. V lost 7 bases and J lost 1; bases outside the gene matches: 4. The CDR3 is made up of 14 amino acids. The CDR3 DNA follows: TGTGCCATCACCTCGGGAGGGGGCACAGATACGCAGTATTTT. Protein sequence: CAITSGGGTDTQYF.

A remark on this clone: At the DNA level, this CDR3 is encoded by other sequences in the same sample as well. V and J are TRBV10-3 and TRBJ2-5; no definite D call. Trimming left V 0 bases short and J 4 bases short, with 6 bases between. CDR1 and CDR2 (germline): ENHRY, SYGVKD. The CDR3 extends over 13 amino acids. CDR3 sequence: CAISESPGETQYF. CDR3 DNA: TGTGCCATCAGTGAGTCGCCAGGAGAGACCCAGTACTTC.

The chain uses TRBV7-2 and TRBJ1-2, with D perhaps TRBD1 (6 bases). The germline gives CDR1 SGHTA, CDR2 FQGNSA. The CDR3 totals 13 residues. V was trimmed by 4 bases and J by 8 bases, leaving 14 bases between them. This CDR3 reads CASSSGPGEGYTF. CDR3 sequence (DNA): TGTGCCAGCAGCTCAGGACCAGGGGAGGGCTACACCTTC.

The V call is TRBV2, the J call TRBJ1-4, with D tentatively TRBD1 (5 bases). V was cut by 0 bases and J by 5 bases, with 10 bases left in between. Germline V CDR1 and CDR2: SNHLY, FYNNEI. There are 15 residues in the CDR3. CDR3 region: CASSEATNRNEKLFF. The CDR3 DNA is TGTGCCAGCAGTGAAGCAACCAACAGGAATGAAAAACTGTTTTTT.

V usage is TRBV2 and J usage is TRBJ2-1; 7 positions agree with TRBD2. V trimming: 6 bases; J trimming: 10 bases; junction bases outside the gene matches: 9. Germline assignment: CDR1 SNHLY and CDR2 FYNNEI. This CDR3 has 13 amino acids. Here the CDR3 DNA reads TGTGCCAGCAGCTCTGCGGGGGTAGGGGAGCAGTTCTTC. Translating it yields CASSSAGVGEQFF.

This rearrangement joins TRBV6-2 or TRBV6-3 to TRBJ1-2; no reliable D call. Trimming took 6 bases from V and 2 from J, leaving 13 bases between them. Per the germline V gene, CDR1 is MNHEY and CDR2 is SVGEGT. The CDR3 loop spans 14 amino acids. The CDR3 sequence is CASSPVSENYGYTF. The CDR3 region has the DNA TGTGCCAGCAGCCCCGTGTCGGAGAACTATGGCTACACCTTC.

This chain uses TRBV2 with TRBJ2-7, with 11 positions matching TRBD1. The CDR3 loop spans 12 amino acids. Germline values: CDR1 SNHLY, CDR2 FYNNEI. V gave up 11 bases and J gave up 6 bases; unmatched junction bases: 6. CDR3 sequence (DNA): TGTGCCGGACGGGACAGGGGGGCCGAGCAGTACTTC. Its protein is CAGRDRGAEQYF.

The chain carries TRBV4-1 and TRBJ1-1; no clear D. The CDR3 loop spans 15 amino acids. Germline assignment: CDR1 MGHRA and CDR2 YSYEKL. The V gene lost 0 bases and the J gene lost 0 bases, with 8 bases spanning the gap. As DNA, the CDR3 is TGCGCCAGCAGCCAAGAAGAGATCATGAACACTGAAGCTTTCTTT. Its translation is CASSQEEIMNTEAFF.

J is TRBJ2-5 and V is TRBV5-6; TRBD2 matches at 8 bases. The V and J ends lost 4 bases and 4 bases, in that order; junction bases with no gene match: 6. In germline, CDR1 is SGHDT, CDR2 YYEEEE. The CDR3 has 14 amino acids. The CDR3 DNA reads TGTGCCAGCAGCCCGGGGGGGGCAGCAGAGACCCAGTACTTC. Encoded protein: CASSPGGAAETQYF.

V is TRBV25-1 and J is TRBJ1-2; D is perhaps TRBD1 (6 bases). The CDR3 has 15 amino acids. V was trimmed by 3 bases and J by 4 bases, leaving 15 bases between them. Germline V CDR1 and CDR2: MGHDK, SYGVNS. CDR3 amino acids: CASSELGAAGYGYTF. The CDR3 DNA sequence: TGTGCCAGCAGTGAGTTGGGGGCGGCTGGCTATGGCTACACCTTC.

This clone appeared once. CDR3 nucleotide sequence: TGTGCCAGCAGCCTTCAAGTTTCGGGGGTCAAGCAGTTCTTC. Residues: CASSLQVSGVKQFF. The gene calls are TRBV9 and TRBJ2-1; D possibly corresponds to TRBD2 (6 bases). The CDR3 extends over 14 amino acids. The V end lost 4 bases, the J end lost 11 bases, and 19 bases lay between the germline ends. Germline-derived CDR1 and CDR2 are SGDLS and YYNGEE.

V usage is TRBV2 and J usage is TRBJ1-1; 7 nucleotides align to TRBD1. Trimming removed 7 bases from V and 0 bases from J; junction bases left unmatched: 8. The germline V gene encodes CDR1 SNHLY and CDR2 FYNNEI. This CDR3 spans 15 amino acids. CDR3 nucleotide sequence: TGTGCCAGCACCTGGGACAGTCACTTGAACACTGAAGCTTTCTTT. It yields the protein CASTWDSHLNTEAFF.

The CDR3 reads CASSRSQGGLGHEQYF. Here the CDR3 DNA reads TGTGCCAGCTCGCGATCTCAAGGGGGTTTGGGCCACGAGCAGTACTTC. The chain combines TRBV18 with TRBJ2-7, with a possible D match to TRBD1 (6 bases). CDR1 is KGHSH, CDR2 LQKENI, per germline. This CDR3 has 16 amino acids. Trimming stripped 6 bases from V and 5 bases from J, with 23 bases between.

The genes are TRBV9 and TRBJ2-3; 9 bases line up with TRBD1. The CDR3 length is 18 residues. V shed 0 bases, J shed 5 bases, and the junction held 13 bases outside the gene matches. Germline V gene lookup returns CDR1 SGDLS and CDR2 YYNGEE. Written as DNA, the CDR3 is TGTGCCAGCAGCGTAGCTATGGGGGACAGGGCTATTAAAGATACGCAGTATTTT. Amino acids: CASSVAMGDRAIKDTQYF.

This clone occurred a few times. V usage is TRBV5-1 and J usage is TRBJ1-3; D is uncertain. Deletions cut 4 bases from V and 0 bases from J, with 11 bases between. The germline CDR1 and CDR2 sequences are SGHRS and YFSETQ. This CDR3 is built from 15 residues. Here the CDR3 reads CASSTSGDSGNTIYF. As DNA, the CDR3 is TGCGCCAGCAGCACCTCAGGTGACTCTGGAAACACCATATATTTT.

This sequence joins TRBV4-2 and TRBJ1-5; D may be TRBD1 (6 bases). Trimming removed 0 bases from V and 2 bases from J, with 11 bases in between. The CDR3 runs 16 residues. The germline V gene encodes CDR1 LGHNA and CDR2 YNFKEQ. The CDR3 region is CASSQEGGGGNQPQHF. In nucleotides, the CDR3 is TGTGCCAGCAGCCAAGAAGGGGGTGGGGGCAATCAGCCCCAGCATTTT.

The genes are TRBV3-1 (or the pseudogene TRBV3-2) and TRBJ1-6; D is unresolved. Germline V gene sequence: CDR1 LGHDT, CDR2 YNNKEL (reference sequence). The CDR3 is 14 amino acids. Trimming took off 7 bases at V and 10 bases at J, with 17 bases between the two ends. In DNA form, the CDR3 reads TGTGCCAGCACCCCGAGTGTCGCGGGCTCACCCCTCCACTTT. This translates into CASTPSVAGSPLHF.

The chain links TRBV5-1 to TRBJ2-2, with TRBD1 matching 7 bases. The V segment lost 1 base and the J segment 2 bases; nucleotides outside the gene matches: 5. The CDR3 runs to 16 residues. Germline CDR1 is SGHRS and CDR2 is YFSETQ. The CDR3 bases are TGCGCCAGCAGCTTGTTCTGGACAGGCAACACCGGGGAGCTGTTTTTT. It yields the protein CASSLFWTGNTGELFF.